The entry that follows covers one TCR beta chain sequence. The data stem from a study of T cell changes during pregnancy in multiple sclerosis. The assay was immunoSEQ multiplex PCR, and TCRdb's table has in-frame clones only and misses some. Of some 87,000 clones in the sample, approximately 92% were seen once. This TCR derives from a female donor with multiple sclerosis, enrolled in a pregnancy study. The sample in question was peripheral blood, obtained in the first trimester of pregnancy.

The CDR3 is CASSEGLAAWDTQYF. In nucleotides, the CDR3 is TGTGCCAGCAGTGAAGGCCTAGCGGCTTGGGATACGCAGTATTTT. The chain carries TRBV6-4 and TRBJ2-3, with 7 bases that match TRBD2. The CDR3 runs 15 residues. Trimming cost V 3 bases and J 6 bases; bases outside gene matches: 9. Germline CDR1 reads MRHNA; CDR2 reads SNTAGT.